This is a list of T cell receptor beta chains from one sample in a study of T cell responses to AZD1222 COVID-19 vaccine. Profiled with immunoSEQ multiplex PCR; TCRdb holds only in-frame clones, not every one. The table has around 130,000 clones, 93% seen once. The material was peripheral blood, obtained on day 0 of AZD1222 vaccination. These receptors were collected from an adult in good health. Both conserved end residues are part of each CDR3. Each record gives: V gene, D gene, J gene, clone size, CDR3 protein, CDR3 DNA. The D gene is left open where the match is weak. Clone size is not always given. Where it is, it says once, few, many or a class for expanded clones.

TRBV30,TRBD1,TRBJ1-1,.,CAWSEGAAEAFF,TGTGCCTGGAGCGAGGGGGCCGCTGAAGCTTTCTTT
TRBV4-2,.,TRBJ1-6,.,CASSQDWGEGSPLHF,TGTGCCAGCAGCCAAGATTGGGGGGAGGGCTCACCCCTCCACTTT
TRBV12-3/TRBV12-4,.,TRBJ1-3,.,CASMTPGNTIYF,TGTGCCAGCATGACTCCTGGAAACACCATATATTTT
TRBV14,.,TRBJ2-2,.,CASSQDPGYPNTGELFF,TGTGCCAGCAGCCAAGATCCCGGGTATCCTAACACCGGGGAGCTGTTTTTT
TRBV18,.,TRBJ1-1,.,CASSPLGLNTEAFF,TGTGCCAGCTCACCATTGGGATTGAACACTGAAGCTTTCTTT
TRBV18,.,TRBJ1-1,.,CASSSGQARVNTEAFF,TGTGCCAGCTCATCGGGGCAGGCTAGGGTGAACACTGAAGCTTTCTTT
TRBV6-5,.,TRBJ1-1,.,CASSPGMNTEAFF,TGTGCCAGCAGTCCAGGTATGAACACTGAAGCTTTCTTT
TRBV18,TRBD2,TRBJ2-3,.,CASSGLAGASTDTQYF,TGTGCCAGCTCGGGACTAGCGGGGGCTAGCACAGATACGCAGTATTTT
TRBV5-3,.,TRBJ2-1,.,CARSLGLSSYNEQFF,TGTGCCAGAAGCTTGGGACTAAGCTCCTACAATGAGCAGTTCTTC
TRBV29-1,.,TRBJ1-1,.,CSVRPRMNTEAFF,TGCAGCGTTAGGCCCCGGATGAACACTGAAGCTTTCTTT
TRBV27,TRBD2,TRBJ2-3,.,CASSSLVAGGIDTQYF,TGTGCCAGCAGTTCCTTAGTAGCGGGGGGAATAGATACGCAGTATTTT
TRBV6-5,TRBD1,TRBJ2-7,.,CASSRQGYYEQYF,TGTGCCAGCAGCCGACAGGGGTACTACGAGCAGTACTTC
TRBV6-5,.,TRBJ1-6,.,CASSYSAGGDSPLHF,TGTGCCAGCAGTTACAGCGCGGGGGGAGATTCACCCCTCCACTTT
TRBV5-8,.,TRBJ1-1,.,CASSLWGLEAEAFF,TGTGCCAGCAGCTTGTGGGGGTTGGAAGCTGAAGCTTTCTTT
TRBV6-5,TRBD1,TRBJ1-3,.,CASSFKTGHGNTIYF,TGTGCCAGCAGTTTCAAGACAGGGCACGGAAACACCATATATTTT
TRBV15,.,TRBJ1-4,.,CATSREGANEKLFF,TGTGCCACCAGCAGAGAGGGTGCTAATGAAAAACTGTTTTTT
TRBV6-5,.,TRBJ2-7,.,CASSRERGKSYEQYF,TGTGCCAGCAGTCGTGAGAGGGGAAAGTCGTACGAGCAGTACTTC
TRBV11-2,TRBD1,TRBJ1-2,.,CASSQRGQGNYGYTF,TGTGCCAGCAGCCAGAGGGGACAGGGGAACTATGGCTACACCTTC
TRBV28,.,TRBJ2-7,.,CASFTGPLSYEQYF,TGTGCCAGCTTCACGGGGCCCCTGAGCTACGAGCAGTACTTC
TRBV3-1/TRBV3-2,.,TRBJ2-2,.,CASSVRGHGELFF,TGTGCCAGCAGCGTGCGGGGGCACGGGGAGCTGTTTTTT
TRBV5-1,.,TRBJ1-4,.,CASSVGRGSGEKLFF,TGCGCCAGCAGCGTTGGAAGAGGGTCGGGAGAAAAACTGTTTTTT
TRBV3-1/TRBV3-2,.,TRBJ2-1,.,CASSQGAAYNEQFF,TGTGCCAGCAGCCAAGGGGCCGCCTACAATGAGCAGTTCTTC
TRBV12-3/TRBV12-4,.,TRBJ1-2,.,CASSFYSYYGYTF,TGTGCCAGCAGTTTTTACAGTTATTATGGCTACACCTTC
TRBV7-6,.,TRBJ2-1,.,CASSSTIYNEQFF,TGTGCCAGCAGCTCGACTATTTACAATGAGCAGTTCTTC
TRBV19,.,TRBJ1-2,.,CASSSSASYTF,TGTGCCAGTAGTTCCTCTGCCAGCTACACCTTC
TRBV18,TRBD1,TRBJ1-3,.,CASSPPETGFELGNTIYF,TGTGCCAGCTCACCCCCCGAGACAGGGTTCGAACTTGGAAACACCATATATTTT
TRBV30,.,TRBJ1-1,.,CALPRGTNTEAFF,TGTGCCTTACCCAGAGGGACGAACACTGAAGCTTTCTTT
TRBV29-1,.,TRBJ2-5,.,CSVSRGETQYF,TGCAGCGTGTCCCGAGGGGAGACCCAGTACTTC
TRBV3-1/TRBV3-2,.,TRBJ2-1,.,CASSQGTLSEQFF,TGTGCCAGCAGCCAGGGAACCTTAAGTGAGCAGTTCTTC
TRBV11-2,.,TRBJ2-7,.,CASSTHRGYEQYF,TGTGCCAGCAGCACTCACCGGGGCTACGAGCAGTACTTC
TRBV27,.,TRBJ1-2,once,CASSSRGRGGYTF,TGTGCCAGCAGTTCTCGGGGGCGTGGGGGCTACACCTTC
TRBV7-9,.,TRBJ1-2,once,CASSLEGFRGYTF,TGTGCCAGCAGCTTAGAAGGGTTTCGTGGCTACACCTTC
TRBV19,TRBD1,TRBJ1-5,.,CASSQGTADNQPQHF,TGTGCCAGTAGTCAAGGGACAGCCGATAATCAGCCCCAGCATTTT
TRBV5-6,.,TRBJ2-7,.,CASSAVPRDEQYF,TGTGCCAGCAGTGCTGTTCCTCGGGACGAGCAGTACTTC
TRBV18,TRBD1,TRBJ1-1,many,CASTSGGAFAEAFF,TGTGCCAGCACCTCAGGGGGCGCTTTTGCTGAAGCTTTCTTT
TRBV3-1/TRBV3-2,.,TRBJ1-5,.,CASSQGAHQPQHF,TGTGCCAGCAGCCAAGGAGCCCATCAGCCCCAGCATTTT
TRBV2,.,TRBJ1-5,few,CASSDGKNSNQPQHF,TGTGCCAGCAGTGACGGGAAAAATAGCAATCAGCCCCAGCATTTT
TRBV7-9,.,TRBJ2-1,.,CASSLARDEQFF,TGTGCCAGCAGCTTAGCAAGGGACGAGCAGTTCTTC
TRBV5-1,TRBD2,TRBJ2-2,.,CATRGRGGPDGELFF,TGCGCCACCAGAGGACGGGGGGGCCCCGACGGGGAGCTGTTTTTT
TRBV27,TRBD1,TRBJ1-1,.,CASQTGLYTEAFF,TGTGCCAGTCAGACAGGGCTATACACTGAAGCTTTCTTT
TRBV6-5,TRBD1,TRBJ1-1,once,CASSYTGALNTEAFF,TGTGCCAGCAGTTACACAGGGGCCCTAAACACTGAAGCTTTCTTT
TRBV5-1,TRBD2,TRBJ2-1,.,CASSRQRGNNNEQFF,TGCGCCAGCAGCCGCCAGCGGGGGAACAACAATGAGCAGTTCTTC
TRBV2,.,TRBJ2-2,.,CASSVDIPNTGELFF,TGTGCCAGCAGTGTGGACATCCCGAACACCGGGGAGCTGTTTTTT
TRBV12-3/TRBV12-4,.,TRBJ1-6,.,CASSLGSWSPLHF,TGTGCCAGCAGTTTAGGTTCATGGTCACCCCTCCACTTT
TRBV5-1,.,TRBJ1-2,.,CASSSSGPGGYTF,TGCGCCAGCAGCTCTTCGGGCCCGGGAGGCTACACCTTC